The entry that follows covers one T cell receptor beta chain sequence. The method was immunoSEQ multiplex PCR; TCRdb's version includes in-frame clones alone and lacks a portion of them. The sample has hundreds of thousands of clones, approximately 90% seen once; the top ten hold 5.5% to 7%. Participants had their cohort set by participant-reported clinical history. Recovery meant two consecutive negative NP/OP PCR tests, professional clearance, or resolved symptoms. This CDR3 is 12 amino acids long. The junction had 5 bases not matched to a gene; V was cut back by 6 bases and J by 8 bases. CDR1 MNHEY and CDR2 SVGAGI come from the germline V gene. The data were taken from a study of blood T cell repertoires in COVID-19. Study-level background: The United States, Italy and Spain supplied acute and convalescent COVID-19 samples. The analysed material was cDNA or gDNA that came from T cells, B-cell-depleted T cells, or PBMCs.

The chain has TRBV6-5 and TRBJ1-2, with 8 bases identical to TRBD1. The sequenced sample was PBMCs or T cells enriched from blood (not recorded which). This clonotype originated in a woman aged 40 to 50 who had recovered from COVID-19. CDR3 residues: CASSRGQGGYTF. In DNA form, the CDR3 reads TGTGCCAGCAGCCGCGGACAGGGCGGCTACACCTTC.